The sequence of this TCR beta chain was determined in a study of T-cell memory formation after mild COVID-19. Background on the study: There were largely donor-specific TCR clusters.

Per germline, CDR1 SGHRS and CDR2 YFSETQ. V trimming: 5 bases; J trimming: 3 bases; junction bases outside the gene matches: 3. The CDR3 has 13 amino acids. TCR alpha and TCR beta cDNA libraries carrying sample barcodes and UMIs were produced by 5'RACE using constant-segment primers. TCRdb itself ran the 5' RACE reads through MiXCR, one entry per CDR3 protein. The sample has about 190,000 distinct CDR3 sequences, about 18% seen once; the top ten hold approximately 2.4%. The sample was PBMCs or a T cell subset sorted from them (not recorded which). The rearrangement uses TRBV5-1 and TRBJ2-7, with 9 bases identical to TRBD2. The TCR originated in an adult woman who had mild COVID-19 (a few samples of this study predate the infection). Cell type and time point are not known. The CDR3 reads CASRMTSGYEQYF. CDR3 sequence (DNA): TGCGCCAGCAGGATGACTAGCGGCTACGAGCAGTACTTC.